The 21 T cell receptor beta chains in this list originate from one sample, sequenced in a study of control samples from healthy donors and cancer patients. Data came from immunoSEQ multiplex PCR; TCRdb stores just in-frame clones and leaves some out. The sample includes roughly 84,000 clones, 90% to 95% of them seen just once. Sequenced sample: blood. Receptors originate from a man aged 45-60 years in good health.

This rearrangement joins TRBV10-3 to TRBJ1-2; D gene unclear. V gave up 6 bases and J gave up 8 bases, with 16 bases separating them. Per germline, CDR1 ENHRY and CDR2 SYGVKD. This CDR3 region has 13 residues. CDR3 in DNA: TGTGCCATCAGGGACGCAGAGATTTGGGGCTACACCTTC. Protein product: CAIRDAEIWGYTF.

The V gene is TRBV7-2, the J gene TRBJ1-2; D is possibly TRBD1 (5 bases). The germline gives CDR1 SGHTA, CDR2 FQGNSA. The CDR3 is made up of 14 amino acids. Trimming cost V 1 base and J 5 bases, with 11 bases left between them. The CDR3 reads CASSLDAGGYGYTF. In DNA form, the CDR3 reads TGTGCCAGCAGCTTAGATGCCGGGGGTTATGGCTACACCTTC.

The chain is built from TRBV5-1 and TRBJ2-7; D may be TRBD2 (5 bases). V lost 0 bases and J lost 7, with 14 bases in between. This CDR3 contains 14 residues. Germline CDR1 reads SGHRS; CDR2 reads YFSETQ. The CDR3 DNA is TGCGCCAGCAGCTTGGGGTCGGACCGGGGTGAGCAGTACTTC. Translating gives CASSLGSDRGEQYF.

The chain carries TRBV2 and TRBJ2-7; D call uncertain. V was pared by 8 bases and J by 0 bases, with 14 bases between. Germline-derived CDR1 and CDR2 are SNHLY and FYNNEI. This CDR3 has 14 amino acids. CDR3 residues: CASLVGRSSYEQYF. The CDR3 DNA reads TGTGCCAGCTTGGTGGGCCGGAGCTCCTACGAGCAGTACTTC.

V and J are TRBV14 and TRBJ1-3; the D is unclear. Germline values: CDR1 SGHDN, CDR2 FVKESK. V shed 3 bases and J shed 0 bases, with 12 bases lying between them. There are 16 residues in the CDR3. The CDR3: CASSHLAPSSGNTIYF. The CDR3 nucleotides are TGTGCCAGCAGCCACTTGGCCCCGTCCTCTGGAAACACCATATATTTT.

The chain employs TRBV10-3 and TRBJ1-1, with TRBD1 identical over 8 bases. CDR3 length: 13 amino acids. The V segment lost 6 bases and the J segment 7 bases; nucleotides outside the gene matches: 7. The germline V gene encodes CDR1 ENHRY and CDR2 SYGVKD. CDR3 bases: TGTGCCATCAGCCCGGACAGGGATGGTGAAGCTTTCTTT. It translates to CAISPDRDGEAFF.

The chain combines TRBV7-2 with TRBJ2-4; the D gene could be TRBD1 or TRBD2 (6 bases each). Per the germline V gene, CDR1 is SGHTA and CDR2 is FQGNSA. The CDR3 extends over 15 amino acids. V was pared by 5 bases and J by 7 bases, with 18 bases between. The CDR3 protein is CASSLPGGKGNIQYF. CDR3 coding DNA: TGTGCCAGCAGCCTACCCGGGGGCAAAGGGAACATTCAGTACTTC.

This rearrangement joins TRBV6-5 to TRBJ1-2; 9 bases fit TRBD1. The trim removed 6 bases at V and 8 bases at J, leaving 4 bases unmatched. CDR3 length: 12 amino acids. In germline, CDR1 is MNHEY, CDR2 SVGAGI. CDR3 residues: CASSAGTGGYTF. CDR3 coding DNA: TGTGCCAGCAGCGCCGGGACAGGGGGCTACACCTTC.

The CDR3 region has the DNA TGCGCCAGCAGCAGGACAGGGGGCGCGGGTACTGAAGCTTTCTTT. This encodes CASSRTGGAGTEAFF. V is TRBV5-1 and J is TRBJ1-1; the match to TRBD1 covers 11 bases. CDR3 length equals 15 residues. Germline CDR1 SGHRS, CDR2 YFSETQ. Trimming cost V 4 bases and J 5 bases; bases outside gene matches: 7.

The chain uses TRBV11-2 and TRBJ1-1; unclear D gene. The V gene lost 1 base and the J gene lost 9 bases, with 18 bases spanning the gap. Germline-derived CDR1 and CDR2 are SGHAT and FQNNGV. This CDR3 region has 15 residues. CDR3: CASSLGWTLWDQAFF. CDR3 nucleotide sequence: TGTGCCAGCAGCTTAGGCTGGACCCTTTGGGATCAAGCTTTCTTT.

The chain carries TRBV30 and TRBJ1-6; 8 bases agree with TRBD1. Germline CDR1 and CDR2: GTSNPN and SVGIG (reference sequence). The junction had 3 bases not matched to a gene; V was cut back by 1 base and J by 7 bases. The CDR3 runs to 14 residues. The CDR3 protein is CAWSARTGNSPLHF. The CDR3 DNA sequence: TGTGCCTGGAGTGCCCGGACAGGGAATTCACCCCTCCACTTT. Complete variable domain (other parts from reference TRBV30 and TRBJ1-6): SQTIHQWPATLVQPVGSPLSLECTVEGTSNPNLYWYRQAAGRGLQLLFYSVGIGQISSEVPQNLSASRPQDRQFILSSKKLLLSDSGFYLCAWSARTGNSPLHFGNGTRLTVT.

The V call is TRBV7-6, the J call TRBJ1-5, with a possible D match to TRBD1 (6 bases). Looked up from germline, CDR1 is SGHVS and CDR2 is FNYEAQ. The ends were cut back, 2 bases at V and 4 bases at J, with 33 bases in the middle. There are 22 residues in the CDR3. CDR3 coding DNA: TGTGCCAGCAGCTTAACCGACCGCATCCACAGTCTTCAGGGGAAGAGGAATCAGCCCCAGCATTTT. Translated, it gives CASSLTDRIHSLQGKRNQPQHF.

J is TRBJ2-7 and V is TRBV6-5, with D perhaps being TRBD1 or TRBD2 (5 bases each). The germline gives CDR1 MNHEY, CDR2 SVGAGI. There are 14 residues in the CDR3. Between the trimmed V and J ends, which lost 4 bases and 3 bases, there was a span of 13 bases. The DNA of the CDR3 is TGTGCCAGCAGTTTTCGAGGGGATCGCTACGAGCAGTACTTC. This gives the protein CASSFRGDRYEQYF.

Notes on this clone: The same CDR3 can be traced to other DNA sequences in this sample. The chain is built from TRBV12-3 or TRBV12-4 and TRBJ2-7; possibly TRBD2 for D (6 bases). The CDR3 is 13 amino acids. The V end was cut by 7 bases, the J end by 6 bases, with 16 bases between. The DNA for the CDR3 is TGTGCCAGCACCCCGGTGGGGGGAGGCGAGCAGTACTTC. As protein: CASTPVGGGEQYF.

The rearrangement links TRBV7-2 to TRBJ2-1; possibly TRBD2 for D (7 bases). This CDR3 has 18 amino acids. Germline CDR1 is SGHTA and CDR2 is FQGNSA. V lost 3 bases and J lost 6, with 24 bases in between. This CDR3 reads CASSFNSRAGALLNEQFF. Written as DNA, the CDR3 is TGTGCCAGCAGCTTTAACTCTAGGGCGGGGGCGCTACTCAATGAGCAGTTCTTC.

A single count supports this clone. The chain employs TRBV10-3 and TRBJ1-2; D possibly corresponds to TRBD1 (5 bases). Germline V gene lookup returns CDR1 ENHRY and CDR2 SYGVKD. Trimming removed 6 bases from V and 8 bases from J, with 22 bases in between. The CDR3 sequence is 15 residues long. DNA for the CDR3: TGTGCCATCAGGGATTCCCGGGGCGACGGAAGAGGCTACACCTTC. As protein: CAIRDSRGDGRGYTF.

This chain uses TRBV19 with TRBJ2-7; 7 positions match TRBD1. The length of the CDR3 is 13 residues. The germline gives CDR1 LNHDA, CDR2 SQIVND (reference sequence). Trimming removed 5 bases from V and 3 bases from J; junction bases left unmatched: 4. The CDR3 here is CASSVTGDYEQYF. CDR3 nucleotides: TGTGCCAGTAGTGTTACAGGGGACTACGAGCAGTACTTC.

The chain recombines TRBV18 with TRBJ2-2; TRBD2 might be the D (5 bases). Germline-derived CDR1 and CDR2 are KGHSH and LQKENI. The CDR3 runs 16 residues. Deletions cut 3 bases from V and 3 bases from J, with 14 bases between. This chain's CDR3 is CASSPRTGGDTGELFF. Written as DNA, the CDR3 is TGTGCCAGCTCACCCAGGACTGGTGGGGACACCGGGGAGCTGTTTTTT.

The chain is built from TRBV5-1 and TRBJ1-6; D remains ambiguous. This CDR3 spans 16 amino acids. CDR1 is SGHRS and CDR2 is YFSETQ in the germline V gene. V was shortened by 4 bases and J by 6 bases, with 17 bases between the two germline ends. The CDR3 is CASSADLPSSNSPLHF. In DNA, the CDR3 is TGCGCCAGCAGCGCCGACCTCCCGAGTAGTAATTCACCCCTCCACTTT.

The J gene is TRBJ2-1, the V gene TRBV20-1, with D hard to call. V was shortened by 5 bases and J by 6 bases, with 5 bases between the two germline ends. The CDR3 runs to 10 residues. Per the germline V gene, CDR1 is DFQATT and CDR2 is SNEGSKA (reference sequence). The CDR3: CSASSNEQFF. In nucleotides, the CDR3 is TGCAGTGCTTCGAGCAATGAGCAGTTCTTC.

This chain uses TRBV27 with TRBJ2-5, with a possible D match to TRBD2 (5 bases). Germline values: CDR1 MNHEY, CDR2 SMNVEV (reference sequence). V lost 1 base and J lost 7, with 10 bases in between. This CDR3 spans 13 amino acids. The CDR3 protein is CASSLLGGRTQYF. The CDR3 nucleotides read TGTGCCAGCAGTTTATTAGGAGGTCGGACCCAGTACTTC.